This is a list of T cell receptor beta chains from one sample in a study of T cell repertoires in cytomegalovirus infection. No cognate antigen is known for these TCRs. A single record per CDR3 protein comes from TCRdb applying MiXCR to the reads. In the table there are 900,000 to 950,000 distinct CDR3 sequences, approximately 30% of which are singletons. The sequencing here drew on cultured CD8+ T cells from PBMCs, taken from culture after CMV antigen stimulation. The origin of the receptors is a human donor in good health (CMV status not recorded). Some clones in this sample may be carry-over from other donors' samples. Both conserved end residues are part of each CDR3. The order of the fields is CDR3 DNA, CDR3 protein, V gene, D gene, J gene, clone size. The D gene is left open where the match is weak. Size values are once, few and many counts, or a class for expanded clones, and some rows have none.

TGTGCCAGCAGTTACGGCAGAGGCTATGGCTACACCTTC,CASSYGRGYGYTF,TRBV27,NA,TRBJ1-2,NA
TGTGCCAGCAGGAGAAGACAGGGCGAAAGCGAATCGGATACGCAGTATTTT,CASRRRQGESESDTQYF,TRBV2,TRBD1,TRBJ2-3,NA
TGTGCCAGCAGCTTAGCGGGGCAGGGGGTCCCCTATGGCTACACCTTC,CASSLAGQGVPYGYTF,TRBV7-9,TRBD1,TRBJ1-2,few
TGCAGTGCTAGAGATCAGGGCAGTGGGCTTGGCTACACCTTC,CSARDQGSGLGYTF,TRBV20-1,NA,TRBJ1-2,NA
TGTGCCAGCAGTTCGACGGGACTAGCGGGGCACAATGAGCAGTTCTTC,CASSSTGLAGHNEQFF,TRBV12-3/TRBV12-4,TRBD2,TRBJ2-1,few
TGTGCCAGCAGCTTAGGGCCTAGCGGGGAGTTAGATACGCAGTATTTT,CASSLGPSGELDTQYF,TRBV7-6,TRBD2,TRBJ2-3,few
TGTGCCAGCAGTTACTCAGTTACGGACAGTTATAGCAATCAGCCCCAGCATTTT,CASSYSVTDSYSNQPQHF,TRBV6-2/TRBV6-3,NA,TRBJ1-5,NA
TGTGCCAGCAGTTACGGTCCCATGAATGAGCAGTTCTTC,CASSYGPMNEQFF,TRBV6-8,NA,TRBJ2-1,few
TGTGCCAGTAGTGCGGCCCTTCGGCTAGCGGGGGCTTATCCCGGGGATACGCAGTATTTT,CASSAALRLAGAYPGDTQYF,TRBV19,TRBD2,TRBJ2-3,NA
TGTGCCAGCAGTGAAGAGGGGGGGTGGTCGGTGCAAGAGACCCAGTACTTC,CASSEEGGWSVQETQYF,TRBV6-1,NA,TRBJ2-5,NA
TGTGCCAGCAGTGTAGGACAGGTCACGGGTGAAGCTTTCTTT,CASSVGQVTGEAFF,TRBV2,TRBD1,TRBJ1-1,NA
TGTGCCATCGGTAGCGGCGAGCAGTACTTC,CAIGSGEQYF,TRBV10-3,NA,TRBJ2-7,few
TGTGCCAGCAGCTTGCGGGCAGCCCAGATCTTATATGGCTACACCTTC,CASSLRAAQILYGYTF,TRBV5-6,NA,TRBJ1-2,NA
TGTGCCAGCAGCTTCCCGGACATCTCCTACGAGCAGTACTTC,CASSFPDISYEQYF,TRBV7-9,NA,TRBJ2-7,NA
TGTGCCAGCAGTGAGCGGGTTCATAGCTCCTATAATTCACCCCTCCACTTT,CASSERVHSSYNSPLHF,TRBV27,NA,TRBJ1-6,NA
TGTGCCAGCAGCCCCACAGGGACGATAGCCAAAAACATTCAGTACTTC,CASSPTGTIAKNIQYF,TRBV7-2,NA,TRBJ2-4,many
TGTGCCAGCAGTTACCCTAGACAGGGGAACACTGAAGCTTTCTTT,CASSYPRQGNTEAFF,TRBV6-6,TRBD1,TRBJ1-1,NA
TGCGCCAGCAGCCAAGGGGCGGCGCCAGATGAGCAGTTCTTC,CASSQGAAPDEQFF,TRBV4-1,NA,TRBJ2-1,NA
TGTGCCAGCCCTGGGGGCGGGAGTACTGAAGCTTTCTTT,CASPGGGSTEAFF,TRBV2,NA,TRBJ1-1,NA
TGTGCCAGTAGTATCCGACAGGGGTTGAACACTGAAGCTTTCTTT,CASSIRQGLNTEAFF,TRBV19,TRBD1,TRBJ1-1,few
TGCAGTGCTAGAGATAGGGCAGGTTCTTCCTACGAGCAGTACTTC,CSARDRAGSSYEQYF,TRBV20-1,NA,TRBJ2-7,NA
TGTGCCACCAGCAGCCCGGGACAATTGAACACTGAAGCTTTCTTT,CATSSPGQLNTEAFF,TRBV15,NA,TRBJ1-1,NA
TGTGCCATCAGTGATACAGGGTCTTTTTATGGCTACACCTTC,CAISDTGSFYGYTF,TRBV10-3,NA,TRBJ1-2,NA
TGTGCCAGCAGTGAAGCCCTGACCTTTGGGCAGAATCAGCCCCAGCATTTT,CASSEALTFGQNQPQHF,TRBV6-1,NA,TRBJ1-5,few
TGTGCCAGCTTCGTAGGGGGGCAGTCCGGGACGCAGTATTTT,CASFVGGQSGTQYF,TRBV27,NA,TRBJ2-3,few
TGCAGTCCGAACACTGAAGCTTTCTTT,CSPNTEAFF,TRBV20-1,NA,TRBJ1-1,few
TGTGCCAGCAGTTCCCCCCAGAGGGGGCGAGAGACCCAGTACTTC,CASSSPQRGRETQYF,TRBV27,TRBD1,TRBJ2-5,NA
TGTGCCAGCAGTTCCGACAGAGAAGGACAGCCCCAGCATTTT,CASSSDREGQPQHF,TRBV6-5,NA,TRBJ1-5,NA
TGTGCCAGCAGCCCACAGACAGCGAGCTCTGGAAACACCATATATTTT,CASSPQTASSGNTIYF,TRBV9,NA,TRBJ1-3,once
TGTGCCAGCAGTTCGTACGGGACAGAGAACACCGGGGAGCTGTTTTTT,CASSSYGTENTGELFF,TRBV6-1,TRBD1,TRBJ2-2,NA
TGTGCCACCAGCAGAGATATGGGAGGAGGCCAGCCCCAGCATTTT,CATSRDMGGGQPQHF,TRBV15,NA,TRBJ1-5,many